This TCR beta chain was sequenced in a study of cytomegalovirus exposure and HLA in healthy donors. 60 Vbeta and 13 Jbeta primers were used in PCR. Sequencing was performed with immunoSEQ multiplex PCR; in TCRdb, only in-frame clones are kept and a portion is missing. Among approximately 110,000 clones listed, roughly 78% were seen once. Study-wide points: Among donors in an Asian-associated ancestry cluster, a later analysis reportedly found fewer N-insertions than the approximately 700-donor mean. Sequencing depth across donors, presence/absence analyses assumed, was roughly uniform.

Concerning this clone itself: Its antigen is not known.

The CDR3 is 16 residues long. With 0 bases removed from V and 3 bases from J, the gap between germline ends came to 11 bases. Germline loops: CDR1 LNHNV, CDR2 YYDKDF (reference sequence). This chain joins TRBV15 and TRBJ1-4; a weak D match, TRBD1 (5 bases). This clonotype was obtained from a woman between 35 and 50 years old in good health and CMV-seronegative. The sequencing sample was made of PBMCs. Here the CDR3 DNA reads TGTGCCACCAGCAGAGATCTTCAGGGTCCTAATGAAAAACTGTTTTTT. Its protein product is CATSRDLQGPNEKLFF. Full variable domain (missing parts from reference TRBV15 and TRBJ1-4): DAMVIQNPRYQVTQFGKPVTLSCSQTLNHNVMYWYQQKSSQAPKLLFHYYDKDFNNEADTPDNFQSRRPNTSFCFLDIRSPGLGDTAMYLCATSRDLQGPNEKLFFGSGTQLSVL.